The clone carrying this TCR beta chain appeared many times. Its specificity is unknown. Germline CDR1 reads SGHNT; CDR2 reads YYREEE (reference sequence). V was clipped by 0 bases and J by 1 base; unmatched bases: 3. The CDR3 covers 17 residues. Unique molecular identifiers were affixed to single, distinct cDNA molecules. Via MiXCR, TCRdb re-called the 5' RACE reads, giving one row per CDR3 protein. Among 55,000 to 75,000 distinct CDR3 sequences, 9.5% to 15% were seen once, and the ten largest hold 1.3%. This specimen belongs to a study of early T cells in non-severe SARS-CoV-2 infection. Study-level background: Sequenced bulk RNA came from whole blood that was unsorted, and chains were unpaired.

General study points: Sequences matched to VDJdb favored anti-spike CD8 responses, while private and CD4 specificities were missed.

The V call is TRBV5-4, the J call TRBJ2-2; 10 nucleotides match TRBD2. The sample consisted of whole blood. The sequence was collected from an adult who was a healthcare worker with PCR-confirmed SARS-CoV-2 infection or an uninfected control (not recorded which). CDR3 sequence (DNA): TGTGCCAGCAGCTTGGCGGGACTAGCGAAGAACACCGGGGAGCTGTTTTTT. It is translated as CASSLAGLAKNTGELFF.